This section outlines one T cell receptor beta chain sequence together with its context. Naive CD4+ cells had CD25+ Tregs removed. V shed 8 bases, J shed 4 bases, and the junction held 10 bases outside the gene matches. Germline V gene data show CDR1 as SGHVS and CDR2 as FNYEAQ. This CDR3 has 16 residues. Each CDR3 protein gets one entry after TCRdb re-called the 5' RACE reads with MiXCR. The sample lists some 62,000 distinct CDR3 sequences, more than 25% occurring once. This TCR came from a female donor with breast cancer. The rearrangement uses TRBV7-6 and TRBJ2-5; TRBD2 matches at 13 bases. The sequencing input was tumor-infiltrating naive CD4+ T cells sorted from the breast tumor. Subset of the sample: naive CD4+ T cells, CD4+CD45RA+CD25-. This CDR3 is CASGPLLAGGVETQYF. The DNA for the CDR3 is TGTGCCAGCGGCCCTTTACTAGCGGGGGGGGTAGAGACCCAGTACTTC.